One sample yielded the 29 T cell receptor beta chains listed below, sequenced in a study of T cell repertoires in cytomegalovirus infection. TCRdb called the reads again in MiXCR, with one record for every CDR3 protein. The table records approximately 990,000 distinct CDR3 sequences, roughly 31% of them present only once. These receptors' antigens are unknown. The sequencing here drew on cultured CD8+ T cells from PBMCs, taken from culture after CMV antigen stimulation. The receptors originated from a human donor in good health (CMV status not recorded). Some clones in this sample may be carry-over from other donors' samples.

This clonotype was seen more than once but under ten times. The rearrangement joins TRBV27 to TRBJ2-1; 9 nucleotides match TRBD1. The CDR3 covers 13 residues. V lost 6 bases to trimming and J lost 8 bases; unmatched junction nucleotides: 5. The germline V gene encodes CDR1 MNHEY and CDR2 SMNVEV (reference sequence). The CDR3, as DNA: TGTGCCAGCAGCAGGGACAGGGTCTATGAGCAGTTCTTC. Its translation: CASSRDRVYEQFF.

This clonotype occurred many times. The genes are TRBV7-2 and TRBJ2-5; perhaps TRBD2 as D (6 bases). Germline assignment: CDR1 SGHTA and CDR2 FQGNSA. This CDR3 comprises 14 residues. With 4 bases removed from V and 5 bases from J, the gap between germline ends came to 14 bases. CDR3 amino acids: CASSYPDRGETQYF. CDR3 DNA sequence: TGTGCCAGCAGCTACCCGGACCGGGGGGAGACCCAGTACTTC. The variable domain in full, completed from reference TRBV7-2 and TRBJ2-5, reads GAGVSQSPSNKVTEKGKDVELRCDPISGHTALYWYRQSLGQGLEFLIYFQGNSAPDKSGLPSDRFSAERTGGSVSTLTIQRTQQEDSAVYLCASSYPDRGETQYFGPGTRLLVL.

V and J are TRBV14 and TRBJ2-1; D is possibly TRBD1 (6 bases). Germline V gene data show CDR1 as SGHDN and CDR2 as FVKESK. V shed 8 bases and J shed 3 bases, with 17 bases lying between them. The CDR3 consists of 15 residues. The CDR3, as DNA: TGTGCCAGCGCTCCTGGACAGTTACTCTACAATGAGCAGTTCTTC. Encoded protein: CASAPGQLLYNEQFF.

The genes are TRBV11-2 and TRBJ2-1; D ambiguous. V gave up 4 bases and J gave up 6 bases, with 10 bases separating them. Per germline, CDR1 SGHAT and CDR2 FQNNGV. This CDR3 contains 13 residues. The CDR3 loop is CASSSSQPNEQFF. As DNA, the CDR3 is TGTGCCAGCAGCTCGTCCCAGCCCAATGAGCAGTTCTTC.

In its sample, this clonotype was seen a few times. The J gene is TRBJ2-3, the V gene TRBV11-2; 10 positions agree with TRBD2. CDR3 length equals 16 residues. The J segment lost 5 bases and the V segment lost 5 bases, leaving 10 bases of the junction unmatched. The germline V gene has CDR1 SGHAT and CDR2 FQNNGV. This chain's CDR3 is CASSPPAGGLGDTQYF. Here the CDR3 DNA reads TGTGCCAGCAGCCCTCCAGCGGGGGGGCTCGGAGATACGCAGTATTTT.

This clonotype was detected only a few times. The chain employs TRBV5-6 and TRBJ2-1, with D maybe TRBD2 (7 bases). The CDR3 is 15 residues long. V was trimmed by 0 bases and J by 7 bases, leaving 14 bases between them. From germline, CDR1 is SGHDT and CDR2 YYEEEE. CDR3 sequence (DNA): TGTGCCAGCAGCTTGGACCGGGGGGCGCGTAATGAGCAGTTCTTC. This sequence encodes CASSLDRGARNEQFF. Variable domain in full (rest from reference TRBV5-6 and TRBJ2-1): DAGVTQSPTHLIKTRGQQVTLRCSPKSGHDTVSWYQQALGQGPQFIFQYYEEEERQRGNFPDRFSGHQFPNYSSELNVNALLLGDSALYLCASSLDRGARNEQFFGPGTRLTVL.

The chain is built from TRBV20-1 and TRBJ2-1; a possible D gene is TRBD2 (7 bases). In germline, CDR1 is DFQATT, CDR2 SNEGSKA (reference sequence). There are 15 residues in the CDR3. V shed 0 bases and J shed 8 bases, with 17 bases lying between them. The CDR3 bases are TGCAGTGCTAGAGATCTTACGGGGGGCCCCGATGAGCAGTTCTTC. Residues: CSARDLTGGPDEQFF.

CDR3 nucleotide sequence: TGTGCCAGCAGTTTCTTGGAAGAGGAAAAACTGTTTTTT. Its translation: CASSFLEEEKLFF. V and J are TRBV28 and TRBJ1-4; D is uncertain. The CDR3 runs 13 residues. In germline, CDR1 is MDHEN, CDR2 SYDVKM. Trimming shortened V by 3 bases and J by 8 bases, and 10 bases separated the two germline ends.

V gene TRBV6-1 combines with J gene TRBJ1-5; TRBD1 aligns across 8 bases. Unmatched junction bases numbered 5, after V lost 2 bases and J lost 5 bases. The length of the CDR3 is 15 residues. Germline-derived CDR1 and CDR2 are MNHNS and SASEGT. In DNA form, the CDR3 reads TGTGCCAGCAGTGAATTCAGGGGGCTTGATCAGCCCCAGCATTTT. It translates to CASSEFRGLDQPQHF.

This clonotype occurred a few times. This rearrangement joins TRBV6-5 to TRBJ1-2; perhaps TRBD1 as D (5 bases). Germline V gives CDR1 MNHEY, CDR2 SVGAGI. Trimming shortened V by 7 bases and J by 0 bases, and 21 bases separated the two germline ends. The CDR3 is 17 residues long. CDR3 sequence (DNA): TGTGCCAGCACCGCTATCCAGGGTTTTGGGGCTAACTATGGCTACACCTTC. Translated: CASTAIQGFGANYGYTF.

The rearrangement links TRBV6-6 to TRBJ2-1; maybe TRBD2 (7 bases). The CDR3 spans 19 residues. V was pared by 1 base and J by 4 bases, with 23 bases between. CDR1 and CDR2 (germline): MNHNY, SVGAGI (reference sequence). CDR3 in DNA: TGTGCCAGCAGTTACTTGGGGGCAAGCCGGGGTAGCGGGTACAATGAGCAGTTCTTC. The encoded protein is CASSYLGASRGSGYNEQFF.

This clonotype has more than one count but fewer than ten. This rearrangement joins TRBV20-1 to TRBJ2-7; 9 bases are a match to TRBD2. CDR1 and CDR2 (germline): DFQATT, SNEGSKA (reference sequence). The CDR3 has 15 amino acids. Trimming at V came to 2 bases and at J to 2 bases, leaving 7 bases not matched to a gene. CDR3 residues: CSARKQSSGTYEQYF. The CDR3 DNA is TGCAGTGCTAGAAAGCAGTCTAGCGGGACCTACGAGCAGTACTTC.

This clonotype has a handful of counts. The chain uses TRBV27 and TRBJ2-6; D unresolved. The CDR3 sequence is 16 residues long. Germline V gene data show CDR1 as MNHEY and CDR2 as SMNVEV (reference sequence). V was shortened by 8 bases and J by 2 bases, with 16 bases between the two germline ends. CDR3 sequence: CASGWAMPAGANVLTF. CDR3 in DNA: TGTGCCAGCGGCTGGGCAATGCCGGCTGGGGCCAACGTCCTGACTTTC.

This chain connects TRBV12-3 or TRBV12-4 to TRBJ1-6; a weak D match, TRBD1 (6 bases). The CDR3 length is 18 residues. V lost 3 bases and J lost 2, with 17 bases in between. CDR3 amino acids: CASSFGDRQDAYNSPLHF. The CDR3 DNA follows: TGTGCCAGCAGTTTCGGAGACAGACAGGATGCCTATAATTCACCCCTCCACTTT.

This clonotype was found a few times. The V call is TRBV19, the J call TRBJ2-1; 7 nucleotides line up with TRBD2. In germline, CDR1 is LNHDA, CDR2 SQIVND (reference sequence). The CDR3 runs to 13 residues. V lost 7 bases and J lost 9; bases outside the gene matches: 9. CDR3 nucleotides: TGTGCCAGTACCAATGGGAGGGGCCTTGAGCAGTTCTTC. This encodes CASTNGRGLEQFF.

The chain employs TRBV4-3 and TRBJ2-1, with 9 bases lining up with TRBD1. This CDR3 region has 16 residues. Trimming took 1 base from V and 5 from J; bases not matched to a gene: 6. Germline lookup yields CDR1 LGHNA and CDR2 YSLEER. CDR3 DNA: TGCGCCAGCAGCCAAGTTTACAGGGGGCTGGACAATGAGCAGTTCTTC. This gives the protein CASSQVYRGLDNEQFF.

This clonotype showed up just a few times. The V call is TRBV27, the J call TRBJ2-2; D is undetermined. V lost 1 base and J lost 5, with 8 bases in between. CDR1 is MNHEY and CDR2 is SMNVEV in the germline V gene (reference sequence). This CDR3 spans 14 amino acids. The CDR3 protein is CASSLWLGTGELFF. As DNA, the CDR3 is TGTGCCAGCAGTTTATGGCTGGGAACCGGGGAGCTGTTTTTT.

The V gene is TRBV7-9, the J gene TRBJ2-5, with no clear D. The CDR3 spans 13 residues. V lost 7 bases and J 2 bases, leaving 11 bases between the germline ends. Germline lookup yields CDR1 SEHNR and CDR2 FQNEAQ (reference sequence). In nucleotides, the CDR3 is TGTGCCAGCACCGACTCGTTTCAAGAGACCCAGTACTTC. Translation: CASTDSFQETQYF.

The rearrangement joins TRBV4-1 to TRBJ1-6, with D maybe TRBD1 (6 bases). Germline CDR1 is MGHRA and CDR2 is YSYEKL. This CDR3 has 14 amino acids. V gave up 10 bases and J gave up 5 bases, with 15 bases separating them. CDR3 sequence: CANRRGTDNSPLHF. The CDR3 DNA is TGCGCCAACCGAAGGGGGACTGATAATTCACCCCTCCACTTT.

Comments on this clonotype: A much larger clone differs from this one at a single base, so this may be a read error. The rearrangement links TRBV6-1 to TRBJ2-7, with 8 bases that match TRBD2. This CDR3 contains 15 residues. CDR1 is MNHNS, CDR2 SASEGT, per germline. The V gene end was trimmed by 5 bases and the J gene end by 6 bases; junction bases not matched to a gene: 12. CDR3 DNA: TGTGCCAGCAGTTACGGCGCGGGGGGAATTTGCGAGCAGTACGTC. Translation gives CASSYGAGGICEQYV.

This clonotype has a handful of counts. The V gene is TRBV7-8, the J gene TRBJ2-3, with 11 bases lining up with TRBD2. With V trimmed by 5 bases and J by 2 bases, 6 bases remained unmatched. Germline CDR1 reads SGHVS; CDR2 reads FQNEAQ. This CDR3 has 16 amino acids. Here the CDR3 DNA reads TGTGCCAGCAGCCTCCTGACTAGCGGGGTCACAGATACGCAGTATTTT. Its translation is CASSLLTSGVTDTQYF.

This clonotype was recorded at least ten times. The chain couples TRBV7-9 to TRBJ1-2; D is undetermined. The CDR3 is 12 residues long. V was pared by 8 bases and J by 6 bases, with 13 bases between. Per the germline V gene, CDR1 is SEHNR and CDR2 is FQNEAQ (reference sequence). The CDR3 loop reads CASGRDENGYTF. The DNA for the CDR3 is TGTGCCAGCGGGCGGGATGAGAATGGCTACACCTTC.

The chain joins TRBV7-6 to TRBJ1-1; 7 nucleotides agree with TRBD1. The CDR3 extends over 14 amino acids. V shed 5 bases, J shed 4 bases, and the junction held 7 bases outside the gene matches. CDR1 is SGHVS, CDR2 FNYEAQ, per germline. The CDR3 DNA sequence: TGTGCCAGCAGCAAGACAGGGTTGACCACTGAAGCTTTCTTT. Amino acids: CASSKTGLTTEAFF.

This clonotype turned up a few times. The chain uses TRBV24-1 and TRBJ2-2; no definite D call. This CDR3 has 15 amino acids. Trimming took off 4 bases at V and 8 bases at J, with 16 bases between the two ends. The germline V gene has CDR1 KGHDR and CDR2 SFDVKD. The CDR3 sequence: CATSDTSSLTGELFF. In nucleotides, the CDR3 is TGTGCCACCAGTGACACTTCATCCTTGACTGGGGAGCTGTTTTTT.

This clonotype appeared once. This chain uses TRBV19 with TRBJ2-1; no definite D call. V was clipped by 10 bases and J by 3 bases, with 7 bases between them. The CDR3 has 11 amino acids. Germline V CDR1 and CDR2: LNHDA, SQIVND (reference sequence). This CDR3 is CAIQSYNEQFF. Here the CDR3 DNA reads TGTGCCATACAGAGCTACAATGAGCAGTTCTTC. The full variable domain, completed using reference TRBV19 and TRBJ2-1, is DGGITQSPKYLFRKEGQNVTLSCEQNLNHDAMYWYRQDPGQGLRLIYYSQIVNDFQKGDIAEGYSVSREKKESFPLTVTSAQKNPTAFYLCAIQSYNEQFFGPGTRLTVL.

The sample holds a few counts of this clonotype. This chain joins TRBV6-5 and TRBJ2-1; TRBD2 aligns across 9 bases. The CDR3 has 21 amino acids. The trim removed 2 bases at V and 0 bases at J, leaving 17 bases unmatched. Germline CDR1 and CDR2: MNHEY and SVGAGI. The CDR3 DNA is TGTGCCAGCAGTTACAGTTCGTTGGGGAGCGGGGGGTCGAGCTCCTACAATGAGCAGTTCTTC. It encodes CASSYSSLGSGGSSSYNEQFF.

The sample holds a few counts of this clonotype. This rearrangement joins TRBV27 to TRBJ1-1, with 7 bases fitting TRBD1. CDR3 length: 15 amino acids. Germline trimming cut 5 bases from V and 0 bases from J; bases unmatched to any gene: 6. Germline V gene lookup returns CDR1 MNHEY and CDR2 SMNVEV (reference sequence). In nucleotides, the CDR3 is TGTGCCAGCAGTCAGCGGACAGGATTGAACACTGAAGCTTTCTTT. This codes for CASSQRTGLNTEAFF.

The rearrangement uses TRBV10-3 and TRBJ2-2; D possibly corresponds to TRBD1 (7 bases). The V gene lost 4 bases and the J gene lost 0 bases, with 18 bases spanning the gap. The CDR3 has 18 residues. Germline V lookup: CDR1 ENHRY, CDR2 SYGVKD. This chain's CDR3 is CAISGRGQLSPNTGELFF. The DNA for the CDR3 is TGTGCCATCAGTGGGCGGGGACAGTTAAGCCCGAACACCGGGGAGCTGTTTTTT.

The sample holds a few counts of this clonotype. The chain couples TRBV20-1 to TRBJ1-2, with TRBD1 identical over 9 bases. CDR1 is DFQATT and CDR2 is SNEGSKA in the germline V gene (reference sequence). The CDR3 covers 13 residues. V trimming: 5 bases; J trimming: 1 base; junction bases outside the gene matches: 2. In DNA form, the CDR3 reads TGCAGTGCTTGGGACAGGGATAACTATGGCTACACCTTC. Residues: CSAWDRDNYGYTF.